The rows below give T cell receptor beta chains drawn from one sample of a study of Ad26.COV2.S vaccination and SARS-CoV-2 variants. Produced via immunoSEQ multiplex PCR; TCRdb's table is partial and in-frame only. The sample carries about 680,000 clones, around 89% recorded once. The input for sequencing was peripheral blood, taken in a trial of Ad26.COV2.S vaccine versus placebo. These TCRs come from a person between 18 and 65 years old who received the Ad26.COV2.S COVID-19 vaccine or a placebo. Each CDR3 is given with its conserved first and last residue. D genes are given only for firm matches. Clone size, where shown, is once, few, many, or a class for clones that have expanded.

abundance	v_gene	j_gene	d_gene	CDR3nt	CDR3aa
few	TRBV27	TRBJ1-2	TRBD1	TGTGCCAGCAGTTTAAGGGCGGGACAGGGGGTTAACTATGGCTACACCTTC	CASSLRAGQGVNYGYTF
few	TRBV19	TRBJ1-1	NA	TGTGCCAGTAGTAGCCCAGGGATGGGGAACACTGAAGCTTTCTTT	CASSSPGMGNTEAFF
NA	TRBV19	TRBJ1-1	NA	TGTGCCAGTAGTATCCTTGGAGGTAATAGTGAAGCTTTCTTT	CASSILGGNSEAFF
NA	TRBV29-1	TRBJ2-3	NA	TGCAGCGTATCTTTGGGAGGCGACACAGATACGCAGTATTTT	CSVSLGGDTDTQYF
NA	TRBV6-6	TRBJ2-1	NA	TGTGCCAGCAGTTACTCGACTCACTACAATGAGCAGTTCTTC	CASSYSTHYNEQFF
NA	TRBV27	TRBJ2-1	TRBD2	TGTGCCAGCAGTAGCGGGAGATACAATGAGCAGTTCTTC	CASSSGRYNEQFF
once	TRBV10-3	TRBJ2-7	TRBD2	TGTGCCATCAGTGAGTCGGGACTACCATCCGAGCAGTACTTC	CAISESGLPSEQYF
once	TRBV10-3	TRBJ2-3	TRBD2	TGTGCCATCGGGATGGCGGGAGGACCCACAGATACGCAGTATTTT	CAIGMAGGPTDTQYF
NA	TRBV12-3/TRBV12-4	TRBJ2-4	NA	TGTGCCAGCAGTCTTTTAGCCAAAAACATTCAGTACTTC	CASSLLAKNIQYF
once	TRBV6-5	TRBJ1-6	TRBD1	TGTGCCAGCAGGGGACAGGGTGGGTCACCCCTCCACTTT	CASRGQGGSPLHF
NA	TRBV6-5	TRBJ1-5	TRBD1	TGTGCCAGCAGGATTTCTCGAGGGGGCGATCAGCCCCAGCATTTT	CASRISRGGDQPQHF
NA	TRBV30	TRBJ1-5	NA	TGTGCCTGGAGTCGGGCTTTGGATGATCAGCCCCAGCATTTT	CAWSRALDDQPQHF
NA	TRBV7-3	TRBJ1-1	NA	TGTGCCAGCAGCGTACAGGGGAACACTGAAGCTTTCTTT	CASSVQGNTEAFF
NA	TRBV3-1/TRBV3-2	TRBJ2-5	NA	TGTGCCAGCAGCCAAGTAGGCGGATACGGGGAGACCCAGTACTTC	CASSQVGGYGETQYF
NA	TRBV9	TRBJ2-1	TRBD2	TGTGCCAGCAGCGTTAGCGGGCACGGCTACAATGAGCAGTTCTTC	CASSVSGHGYNEQFF
NA	TRBV18	TRBJ2-7	NA	TGTGCCAGCTCACCTGGGGCGAACGGCGAGCAGTACTTC	CASSPGANGEQYF
NA	TRBV2	TRBJ2-7	NA	TGTGCCAGCAGTTCTGACAACTACGAGCAGTACTTC	CASSSDNYEQYF
NA	TRBV7-8	TRBJ1-6	NA	TGTGCCAGCAGCCGGAGGACAGCGGATTCACCCCTCCACTTT	CASSRRTADSPLHF
NA	TRBV4-3	TRBJ1-1	NA	TGCGCCAGCAGCCAGGTCCTCGGACTGAACACTGAAGCTTTCTTT	CASSQVLGLNTEAFF
once	TRBV10-3	TRBJ2-5	NA	TGTGCCATCAGTGATTTTACGGAGACCCAGTACTTC	CAISDFTETQYF
once	TRBV6-2/TRBV6-3	TRBJ2-3	NA	TGTGCCAGCAGTCAAACGAGACGACCGGGGACAGATACGCAGTATTTT	CASSQTRRPGTDTQYF
NA	TRBV5-5	TRBJ2-7	NA	TGTGCCAGCAGCTTGGACGACCCCCAGCAGTACTTC	CASSLDDPQQYF
NA	TRBV6-5	TRBJ2-7	TRBD2	TGTGCCAGCAGGTCTAGCGGGAGGGCTCCATCCGAGCAGTACTTC	CASRSSGRAPSEQYF
NA	TRBV29-1	TRBJ2-6	NA	TGCAGCGTCGCCGTCTCTGGGGCCAACGTCCTGACTTTC	CSVAVSGANVLTF
NA	TRBV30	TRBJ2-7	NA	TGTGCCTGGAGTCTTCGGACAGTGAGCTCCTACGAGCAGTACTTC	CAWSLRTVSSYEQYF
NA	TRBV29-1	TRBJ2-1	TRBD2	TGCAGCGCAATGTCACGACTAGCGGGAGATGTTGAGCAGTTCTTC	CSAMSRLAGDVEQFF
NA	TRBV2	TRBJ2-7	TRBD1	TGTGCCAGCAGCCGGCCGGGACAGGGGTCCTACGAGCAGTACTTC	CASSRPGQGSYEQYF
NA	TRBV9	TRBJ1-1	NA	TGTGCCAGCAGCATGGGGGAGGGCACTGAAGCTTTCTTT	CASSMGEGTEAFF
NA	TRBV14	TRBJ1-3	NA	TGTGCCAGCAGCGCGCTACTACAGGGCACTGGAAACACCATATATTTT	CASSALLQGTGNTIYF
NA	TRBV27	TRBJ1-5	NA	TGTGCCAGCAGGAGCACGGATAGCAATCAGCCCCAGCATTTT	CASRSTDSNQPQHF
NA	TRBV27	TRBJ1-1	NA	TGTGCCAGCAGGCGGACCCAGAACACTGAAGCTTTCTTT	CASRRTQNTEAFF
NA	TRBV29-1	TRBJ2-3	TRBD2	TGCAGCGTTGAAGATGGTAGGTTGGCGGGAGTACCCCCAGATACGCAGTATTTT	CSVEDGRLAGVPPDTQYF
NA	TRBV5-4	TRBJ2-3	NA	TGTGCCAGCAGCTTGGGAGGGCGACAGTCAACCACAGATACGCAGTATTTT	CASSLGGRQSTTDTQYF
NA	TRBV19	TRBJ2-1	NA	TGTGCCAGTAGTTTGGGGGGATTATCCTACAATGAGCAGTTCTTC	CASSLGGLSYNEQFF
NA	TRBV10-3	TRBJ1-1	NA	TGTGCCATCAGTGAGGAATATTTTGAAGCTTTCTTT	CAISEEYFEAFF
NA	TRBV19	TRBJ1-5	NA	TGTGCCAGTAGTACTCTGAAGGGAAATCAGCCCCAGCATTTT	CASSTLKGNQPQHF
few	TRBV2	TRBJ1-5	NA	TGTGCCAGCGGCGTTTCCGGGACCGTCGTGCCCCAGCATTTT	CASGVSGTVVPQHF
NA	TRBV3-1/TRBV3-2	TRBJ1-5	NA	TGTGCCAGCAGCCAAGACGGTAGCAATCAGCCCCAGCATTTT	CASSQDGSNQPQHF
NA	TRBV3-1/TRBV3-2	TRBJ2-3	NA	TGTGCCAGCAGCCACGGAACGGGCACAGATACGCAGTATTTT	CASSHGTGTDTQYF
NA	TRBV5-5	TRBJ1-3	TRBD1	TGTGCCAGCAGCTGGGACAGGGCAAGAAACACCATATATTTT	CASSWDRARNTIYF
NA	TRBV5-1	TRBJ2-7	NA	TGCGCCAGCAGCGTGGGGAGGACCTACGAGCAGTACTTC	CASSVGRTYEQYF
NA	TRBV2	TRBJ2-2	NA	TGTGCCAGCAGCGTCGCCGGGGAGCTGTTTTTT	CASSVAGELFF
NA	TRBV18	TRBJ1-1	NA	TGTGCCAGCTCACCCAGAAGAGAGGGCACTGAAGCTTTCTTT	CASSPRREGTEAFF
NA	TRBV25-1	TRBJ1-2	NA	TGTGCCAGCAGTGAATATATCTCAATGGGGAACAGCTATGGCTACACCTTC	CASSEYISMGNSYGYTF
NA	TRBV30	TRBJ1-3	NA	TGTGCCTGGAACGTGGCGGCTGGAAACACCATATATTTT	CAWNVAAGNTIYF
NA	TRBV14	TRBJ1-1	NA	TGTGCCAGCAGCCAAGATGCCAGGGCGTGGTACACTGAAGCTTTCTTT	CASSQDARAWYTEAFF
once	TRBV9	TRBJ2-7	TRBD1	TGTGCCAGCAGCGTAGGGGGACAGGGCCCGGTGGCGCAGTACTTC	CASSVGGQGPVAQYF
NA	TRBV30	TRBJ2-7	TRBD2	TGTGCCTGGGAGAGGTCTAGCGGGGTCCACGAGCAGTACTTC	CAWERSSGVHEQYF
NA	TRBV9	TRBJ1-1	NA	TGTGCCAGCAGCGTACTGGGGAACACTGAAGCTTTCTTT	CASSVLGNTEAFF
once	TRBV19	TRBJ1-5	TRBD1	TGTGCCAGTAGTATAGATACAGGGGGCAGTCAGCCCCAGCATTTT	CASSIDTGGSQPQHF
NA	TRBV19	TRBJ1-5	TRBD1	TGTGCCAGTAGTCCGACAGGGCCAAGCAATCAGCCCCAGCATTTT	CASSPTGPSNQPQHF
NA	TRBV6-1	TRBJ2-4	NA	TGTGCCAGCAGTGAAATTAATGCTGGGGGGCCGACCCTCTTC	CASSEINAGGPTLF
NA	TRBV7-9	TRBJ2-7	NA	TGTGCCAGCAGCCCCGGGACGGGAGCCGAGCAGTACTTC	CASSPGTGAEQYF
NA	TRBV7-2	TRBJ2-3	NA	TGTGCCAGCAGACCAGACGCCCTTGGGGGGCAGTATTTT	CASRPDALGGQYF
NA	TRBV7-3	TRBJ1-2	NA	TGTGCCAGCAGCCCAATGGGGAGTGCCACTAACTATGGCTACACCTTC	CASSPMGSATNYGYTF
once	TRBV9	TRBJ1-5	NA	TGTGCCAGCAGCCCCTGGGATTTCAATCAGCCCCAGCATTTT	CASSPWDFNQPQHF